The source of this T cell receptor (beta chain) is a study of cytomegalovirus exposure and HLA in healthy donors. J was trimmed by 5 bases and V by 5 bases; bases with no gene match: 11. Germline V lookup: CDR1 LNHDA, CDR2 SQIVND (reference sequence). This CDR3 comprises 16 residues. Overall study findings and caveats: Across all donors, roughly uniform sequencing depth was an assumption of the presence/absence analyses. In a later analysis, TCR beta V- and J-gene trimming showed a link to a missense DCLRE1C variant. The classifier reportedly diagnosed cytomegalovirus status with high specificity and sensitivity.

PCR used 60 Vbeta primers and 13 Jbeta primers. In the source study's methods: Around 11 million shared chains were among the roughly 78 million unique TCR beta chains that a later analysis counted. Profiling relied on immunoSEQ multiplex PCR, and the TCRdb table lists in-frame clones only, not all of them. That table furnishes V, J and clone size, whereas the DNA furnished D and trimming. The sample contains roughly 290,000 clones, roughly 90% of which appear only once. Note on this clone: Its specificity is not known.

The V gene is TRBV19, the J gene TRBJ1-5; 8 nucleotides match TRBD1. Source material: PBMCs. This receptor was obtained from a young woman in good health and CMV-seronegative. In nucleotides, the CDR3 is TGTGCCAGTAGTTCTTGGACAGGGCGTAACCATCAGCCCCAGCATTTT. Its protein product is CASSSWTGRNHQPQHF.